Shown below are 16 T cell receptor beta chains from a single sample sequenced in a study of T cell responses to AZD1222 COVID-19 vaccine (dated by TCRdb to 2020 to 2022). The library was built by means of the immunoSEQ multiplex PCR assay. Not all clones reach the TCRdb copy of this immuneACCESS table, which keeps in-frame sequences only. Checked studies attribute under half of the gap to unresolved V genes and leave the rest unexplained. The sample data list fewer than 70,000 clones, and 80% of these were observed just once. About 14% of the sample is in the top ten clones. Read against the paper, the sample's time point label means: about 28 days (+/-7) after the second vaccine dose. The sample consisted of peripheral blood, taken 28 days after the second AZD1222 dose. These receptor sequences come from an adult who received the AZD1222 COVID-19 vaccine.

This clone was seen only a few times. This chain uses TRBV6-1 with TRBJ2-7; D call uncertain. With 1 base removed from V and 0 bases from J, the gap between germline ends came to 10 bases. Germline lookup yields CDR1 MNHNS and CDR2 SASEGT. The CDR3 is made up of 15 amino acids. The DNA of the CDR3 is TGTGCCAGCAGTGAAGTTAGCTATAGCTCCTACGAGCAGTACTTC. This translates into CASSEVSYSSYEQYF.

This clone was picked up a small number of times. This CDR3 is CASSLSGPSYGYTF. In nucleotides, the CDR3 is TGTGCCAGCAGCTTAAGTGGGCCGAGCTATGGCTACACCTTC. The genes are TRBV7-2 and TRBJ1-2; D not certain. CDR1 and CDR2 (germline): SGHTA, FQGNSA. Trimming stripped 2 bases from V and 4 bases from J, with 11 bases between. The CDR3 consists of 14 residues.

The chain couples TRBV11-2 to TRBJ2-2; no definite D call. The CDR3 contains 15 residues. The germline V and J ends were trimmed by 5 bases and 3 bases, with 13 bases remaining between them. Germline loops: CDR1 SGHAT, CDR2 FQNNGV. Here the CDR3 DNA reads TGTGCCAGCAGCCTAGTCTGGATGGACACCGGGGAGCTGTTTTTT. Its translation is CASSLVWMDTGELFF.

V and J are TRBV12-5 and TRBJ2-3; 7 bases map to TRBD1. Germline lookup yields CDR1 LGHNT and CDR2 FRNRAP. V was clipped by 6 bases and J by 2 bases; unmatched bases: 2. This CDR3 region has 13 residues. The CDR3 nucleotides read TGTGCTAGTGGCCAGGGGGACACAGATACGCAGTATTTT. This codes for CASGQGDTDTQYF.

The chain recombines TRBV13 with TRBJ2-7; 9 nucleotides line up with TRBD1. Looked up from germline, CDR1 is PRHDT and CDR2 is FYEKMQ (reference sequence). The V and J ends lost 5 bases and 6 bases, in that order; junction bases with no gene match: 8. The CDR3 spans 14 residues. The DNA of the CDR3 is TGTGCCAGCAGCCTTCGGACAGGGGTTGGCGAGCAGTACTTC. Translation gives CASSLRTGVGEQYF.

The chain couples TRBV10-3 to TRBJ2-7, with D unresolved. V was clipped by 0 bases and J by 3 bases, with 6 bases between them. This CDR3 comprises 13 residues. Germline V gene sequence: CDR1 ENHRY, CDR2 SYGVKD. The CDR3 DNA sequence: TGTGCCATCAGTGAGTCGGTCAGCTACGAGCAGTACTTC. As protein: CAISESVSYEQYF.

This rearrangement joins TRBV5-1 to TRBJ2-1, with 9 nucleotides matching TRBD2. V gave up 6 bases and J gave up 0 bases; unmatched junction bases: 7. In germline, CDR1 is SGHRS, CDR2 YFSETQ. The CDR3 runs to 16 residues. The CDR3 region has the DNA TGCGCCAGCAAGGAAGCGGGGGGCCACTCCTACAATGAGCAGTTCTTC. This translates into CASKEAGGHSYNEQFF.

The chain employs TRBV28 and TRBJ2-5; 14 bases fit TRBD2. This CDR3 is built from 16 residues. Per the germline V gene, CDR1 is MDHEN and CDR2 is SYDVKM. Germline trimming cut 4 bases from V and 4 bases from J; bases unmatched to any gene: 5. The CDR3 DNA sequence: TGTGCCAGCAGTTACCAGACTAGCGGGGGGGTAGAGACCCAGTACTTC. Protein sequence: CASSYQTSGGVETQYF. The complete variable domain, with remaining parts taken from reference TRBV28 and TRBJ2-5, reads DVKVTQSSRYLVKRTGEKVFLECVQDMDHENMFWYRQDPGLGLRLIYFSYDVKMKEKGDIPEGYSVSREKKERFSLILESASTNQTSMYLCASSYQTSGGVETQYFGPGTRLLVL.

The chain has TRBV5-4 and TRBJ1-1, with D tentatively TRBD1 (5 bases). V was trimmed by 4 bases and J by 11 bases, leaving 15 bases between them. The CDR3 consists of 12 residues. Germline assignment: CDR1 SGHNT and CDR2 YYREEE (reference sequence). CDR3 region: CASSHDWGSAFF. DNA of the CDR3: TGTGCCAGCAGCCATGACTGGGGCTCGGCTTTCTTT. Complete variable domain (other parts from reference TRBV5-4 and TRBJ1-1): ETGVTQSPTHLIKTRGQQVTLRCSSQSGHNTVSWYQQALGQGPQFIFQYYREEENGRGNFPPRFSGLQFPNYSSELNVNALELDDSALYLCASSHDWGSAFFGQGTRLTVV.

The V call is TRBV11-3, the J call TRBJ2-3; D possibly matches TRBD1 or TRBD2 (5 bases each). The CDR3 is made up of 16 amino acids. Germline CDR1 is SGHNT and CDR2 is YENEEA. Trimming took 6 bases from V and 6 from J, leaving 22 bases between them. DNA of the CDR3: TGTGCCAGCAGTACCCGGGACGGTTCGTTGGTGGATACGCAGTATTTT. It specifies CASSTRDGSLVDTQYF.

J is TRBJ2-7 and V is TRBV14; 8 positions match TRBD2. Germline V gene sequence: CDR1 SGHDN, CDR2 FVKESK. The CDR3 contains 14 residues. The V segment lost 4 bases and the J segment 4 bases; nucleotides outside the gene matches: 6. This chain's CDR3 is CASSLVAGPYEQYF. The CDR3 region has the DNA TGTGCCAGCAGCCTGGTAGCGGGGCCATACGAGCAGTACTTC.

This clone has more than one count but fewer than ten. The J gene is TRBJ2-3, the V gene TRBV6-2 or TRBV6-3; 8 bases are a match to TRBD2. After removal of 4 bases from V and 2 bases from J, the junction contained 2 bases not matched to a gene. Germline loops: CDR1 MNHEY, CDR2 SVGEGT. CDR3 length: 14 residues. CDR3 residues: CASSSAGDTDTQYF. In nucleotides, the CDR3 is TGTGCCAGCAGTTCAGCGGGGGACACAGATACGCAGTATTTT.

This chain connects TRBV6-2 or TRBV6-3 to TRBJ2-1, with D maybe TRBD2 (6 bases). The CDR3 contains 17 residues. Trimming shortened V by 2 bases and J by 2 bases, and 16 bases separated the two germline ends. CDR1 is MNHEY, CDR2 SVGEGT, per germline. CDR3 sequence reads: CASSYQPLATTYNEQFF. DNA of the CDR3: TGTGCCAGCAGTTACCAGCCACTAGCTACAACCTACAATGAGCAGTTCTTC.

The chain couples TRBV7-3 to TRBJ2-2; TRBD2 is a possible D gene (5 bases). Germline V gene sequence: CDR1 SGHTA, CDR2 FQGTGA. The CDR3 consists of 15 residues. The V end lost 4 bases, the J end lost 0 bases, and 9 bases lay between the germline ends. The CDR3 DNA reads TGTGCCAGCAGCTCCTTAGCGTCGAACACCGGGGAGCTGTTTTTT. The encoded protein is CASSSLASNTGELFF.

This sequence joins TRBV7-9 and TRBJ2-7, with TRBD1 identical over 9 bases. CDR3 length: 17 amino acids. V trimming: 5 bases; J trimming: 4 bases; junction bases outside the gene matches: 15. Germline V lookup: CDR1 SEHNR, CDR2 FQNEAQ (reference sequence). The DNA of the CDR3 is TGTGCCAGCAGCCAACCAGTTTTGATGGGACAGGGATACGAGCAGTACTTC. Protein: CASSQPVLMGQGYEQYF.

The V call is TRBV28, the J call TRBJ2-1, with D possibly matching TRBD2 (6 bases). V was cut by 6 bases and J by 6 bases, with 21 bases left in between. This CDR3 contains 16 residues. Germline CDR1 is MDHEN and CDR2 is SYDVKM. The CDR3 coding sequence is TGTGCCAGCAGCCCCCCCGCGGGGCGGGCGGGCAATGAGCAGTTCTTC. It is translated as CASSPPAGRAGNEQFF.